The clone carrying this T cell receptor (beta chain) has only one observation. Its antigen remains unidentified. The source of the sample is a study of blood T cells in healthy people across ages. The study isolated at least 6.5 million PBMCs from each sample. General observations from the study: Diversity estimated from one million T cells was considered an underestimate. Because sorting was not performed, PBMCs prevented conclusive naive versus antigen-experienced comparison.

The V gene lost 4 bases and the J gene lost 5 bases, with 24 bases spanning the gap. Germline V gene lookup returns CDR1 SGHDN and CDR2 FVKESK. This CDR3 is 18 amino acids long. For the second PCR, which ran for about 7 to 11 cycles, a sample-barcoded 5' primer and a J-beta primer mix were used. TCRdb processed the 5' RACE reads anew with MiXCR; each CDR3 protein has one entry. Of fewer than 2,000,000 distinct CDR3 sequences in the sample, 39% are singletons; the top ten hold around 23%. This receptor was obtained from a human donor in good health. This chain uses TRBV14 with TRBJ2-1; no clear D gene. Sequenced sample: blood. The CDR3 DNA reads as TGTGCCAGCAGCCCACCCAGCCTTTCCGGGCTAGGGCACAATGAGCAGTTCTTC. Protein sequence: CASSPPSLSGLGHNEQFF.